This is a list of T cell receptor beta chains from one sample in a study of T cell responses to AZD1222 COVID-19 vaccine. This table comes from immunoSEQ multiplex PCR, and its TCRdb copy is limited to in-frame clones, with some not included. Of more than 95,000 clones listed, around 92% are singletons. The sequences come from peripheral blood, collected on day 0 of AZD1222 vaccination. These receptors all stem from an adult in good health. Each CDR3 is given without its conserved first and last residue. Fields, in order: V gene, J gene, CDR3 protein.

TRBV5-1	TRBJ2-1	ASSHKIFNNEQF
TRBV5-1	TRBJ1-4	ASSLAGGEKLF
TRBV28	TRBJ1-3	ASRLTGNGNTIY
TRBV15	TRBJ1-4	ATSRDRQGNEKLF
TRBV27	TRBJ1-2	ASSLRPERSYGYT
TRBV19	TRBJ2-7	ASSVTDAAHEQY
TRBV2	TRBJ1-5	ASSDRGLRQPQH
TRBV6-4	TRBJ1-2	ASSPTGEYGYT
TRBV30	TRBJ2-2	AWSVLGVELF
TRBV7-7	TRBJ2-2	ASSLGWGADAGELF
TRBV9	TRBJ2-5	ASSVAVGSETQY
TRBV12-3/TRBV12-4	TRBJ1-2	ASSGLNYGYT
TRBV28	TRBJ1-2	ASSRGTGGYGGYT
TRBV10-3	TRBJ2-3	AISGDWRPSTDTQY
TRBV7-9	TRBJ1-5	ASSGRVLVGNQPQH
TRBV27	TRBJ1-1	ASTSGSSAF
TRBV27	TRBJ2-7	ATRPGGEVSYEQY
TRBV28	TRBJ1-4	ASSPAPGGRLF
TRBV30	TRBJ1-1	AWSPARSEAF
TRBV24-1	TRBJ2-1	ATSDLTHNEQF
TRBV6-5	TRBJ2-1	ASTARLSSYNEQF
TRBV2	TRBJ2-7	ASSLGLSYEQY